Following are 5 T cell receptor beta chains from one sample sequenced in a study of cytomegalovirus exposure and HLA in healthy donors. Researchers ran the PCR with 60 Vbeta and 13 Jbeta primers. TCRdb's copy holds only in-frame clones and misses some; the assay was immunoSEQ multiplex PCR. Here the sample spans roughly 190,000 clones, around three quarters being singletons. Sequences were obtained from PBMCs. These TCRs come from a woman between 25 and 40 years old in good health and CMV-seropositive.

This chain connects TRBV5-1 to TRBJ2-1; 9 positions agree with TRBD2. The CDR3 contains 16 residues. Germline CDR1 reads SGHRS; CDR2 reads YFSETQ. V shed 0 bases, J shed 4 bases, and the junction held 5 bases outside the gene matches. The CDR3 sequence is CASSLAASGAYNEQFF. The CDR3 region has the DNA TGCGCCAGCAGCTTGGCTGCTAGCGGGGCTTACAATGAGCAGTTCTTC.

This clone has only a few counts. The genes are TRBV29-1 and TRBJ2-3; tentatively, D is TRBD1 (5 bases). The germline V gene encodes CDR1 SQVTM and CDR2 ANQGSEA. Trimming cost V 0 bases and J 0 bases, with 13 bases left between them. This CDR3 is built from 16 residues. The CDR3 here is CSVEDLGRASTDTQYF. CDR3 in DNA: TGCAGCGTTGAAGATCTGGGCAGGGCTAGCACAGATACGCAGTATTTT.

V usage is TRBV5-4 and J usage is TRBJ1-1; D remains ambiguous. The CDR3 is made up of 15 amino acids. The V gene's germline CDR1 is SGHNT and CDR2 YYREEE (reference sequence). The germline V and J ends were trimmed by 4 bases and 1 base, with 14 bases remaining between them. The CDR3 region is CASSLPWQENTEAFF. DNA of the CDR3: TGTGCCAGCAGCCTGCCGTGGCAGGAGAACACTGAAGCTTTCTTT. Full variable domain (remainder filled in from reference TRBV5-4 and TRBJ1-1): ETGVTQSPTHLIKTRGQQVTLRCSSQSGHNTVSWYQQALGQGPQFIFQYYREEENGRGNFPPRFSGLQFPNYSSELNVNALELDDSALYLCASSLPWQENTEAFFGQGTRLTVV.

In DNA form, the CDR3 reads TGTGCCAGCAGCACCCCCCAGCAGCCCCAGCATTTT. Residues: CASSTPQQPQHF. V gene TRBV7-2 combines with J gene TRBJ1-5; D not certain. Trimming took off 5 bases at V and 7 bases at J, with 9 bases between the two ends. CDR1 and CDR2 from the germline V gene are SGHTA and FQGNSA. This CDR3 is built from 12 residues.

The chain joins TRBV27 to TRBJ2-5, with 7 bases fitting TRBD1. CDR3 length: 15 residues. Germline lookup yields CDR1 MNHEY and CDR2 SMNVEV (reference sequence). V lost 5 bases to trimming and J lost 5 bases; unmatched junction nucleotides: 11. CDR3 sequence: CASSPSGQHGETQYF. DNA for the CDR3: TGTGCCAGCAGTCCCTCGGGACAGCACGGGGAGACCCAGTACTTC.